This T cell receptor (beta chain) was identified during a study of control samples from healthy donors and cancer patients. Germline V gives CDR1 SGHTA, CDR2 FQGTGA. The CDR3 has 16 residues. With 2 bases removed from V and 0 bases from J, the gap between germline ends came to 8 bases. The repertoire was sequenced with immunoSEQ multiplex PCR; TCRdb's copy has only in-frame clones and lacks some. Seen here are about 160,000 clones, about 90% observed once, and the top ten hold more than 10%. V gene TRBV7-3 combines with J gene TRBJ1-6; tentative D call: TRBD1 (5 bases). The material sequenced was blood. This clonotype was sampled from a young man in good health. In DNA form, the CDR3 reads TGTGCCAGCAGCTTAGGGGCAAGCTCCTATAATTCACCCCTCCACTTT. Amino acid sequence: CASSLGASSYNSPLHF.